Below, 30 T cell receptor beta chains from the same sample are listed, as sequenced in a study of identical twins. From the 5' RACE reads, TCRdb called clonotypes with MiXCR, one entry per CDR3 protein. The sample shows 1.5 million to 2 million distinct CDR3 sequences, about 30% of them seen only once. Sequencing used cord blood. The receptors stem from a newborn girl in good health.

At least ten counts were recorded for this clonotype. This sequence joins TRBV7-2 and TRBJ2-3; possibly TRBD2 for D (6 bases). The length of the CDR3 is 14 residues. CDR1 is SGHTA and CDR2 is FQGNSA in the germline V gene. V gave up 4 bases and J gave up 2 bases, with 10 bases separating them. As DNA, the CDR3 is TGTGCCAGCAGCTATAGCGGACTCACAGATACGCAGTATTTT. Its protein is CASSYSGLTDTQYF.

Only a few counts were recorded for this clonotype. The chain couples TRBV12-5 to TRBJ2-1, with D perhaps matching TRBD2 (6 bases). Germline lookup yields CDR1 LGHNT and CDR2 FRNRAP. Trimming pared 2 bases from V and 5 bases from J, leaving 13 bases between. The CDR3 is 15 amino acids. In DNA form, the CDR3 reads TGTGCTAGTGGTTTGCCCTGGGACTTCGACAATGAGCAGTTCTTC. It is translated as CASGLPWDFDNEQFF.

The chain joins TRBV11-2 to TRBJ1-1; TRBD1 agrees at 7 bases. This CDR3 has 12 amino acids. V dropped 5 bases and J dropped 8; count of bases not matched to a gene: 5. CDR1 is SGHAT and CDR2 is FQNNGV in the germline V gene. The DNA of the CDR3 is TGTGCCAGCAGCGCGACAGGGATAGAAGCTTTCTTT. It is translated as CASSATGIEAFF.

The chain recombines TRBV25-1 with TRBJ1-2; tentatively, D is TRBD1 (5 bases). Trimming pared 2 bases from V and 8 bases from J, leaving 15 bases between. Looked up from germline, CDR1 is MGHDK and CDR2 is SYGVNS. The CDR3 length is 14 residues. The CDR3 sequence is CASSEVGGVNGYTF. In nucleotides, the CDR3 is TGTGCCAGCAGTGAAGTTGGAGGGGTAAACGGCTACACCTTC.

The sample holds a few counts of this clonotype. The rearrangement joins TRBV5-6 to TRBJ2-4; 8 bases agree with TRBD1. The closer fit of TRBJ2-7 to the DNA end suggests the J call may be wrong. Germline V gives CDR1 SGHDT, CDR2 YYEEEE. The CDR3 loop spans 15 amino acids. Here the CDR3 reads CASSLLTGEPYEQYF. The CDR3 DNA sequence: TGTGCCAGCAGCTTGTTGACAGGGGAACCCTACGAGCAGTACTTC.

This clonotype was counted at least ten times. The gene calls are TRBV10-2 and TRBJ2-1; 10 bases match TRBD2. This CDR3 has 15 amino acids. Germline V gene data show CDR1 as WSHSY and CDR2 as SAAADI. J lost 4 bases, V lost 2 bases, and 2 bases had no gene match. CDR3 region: CASSEGTSAYNEQFF. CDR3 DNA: TGCGCCAGCAGTGAGGGGACTAGCGCGTACAATGAGCAGTTCTTC.

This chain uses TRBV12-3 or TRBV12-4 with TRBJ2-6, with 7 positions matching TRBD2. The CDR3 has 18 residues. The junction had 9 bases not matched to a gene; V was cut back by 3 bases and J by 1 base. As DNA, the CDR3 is TGTGCCAGCAGTTTTGGTTGGGGACTATCATCTGGGGCCAACGTCCTGACTTTC. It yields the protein CASSFGWGLSSGANVLTF.

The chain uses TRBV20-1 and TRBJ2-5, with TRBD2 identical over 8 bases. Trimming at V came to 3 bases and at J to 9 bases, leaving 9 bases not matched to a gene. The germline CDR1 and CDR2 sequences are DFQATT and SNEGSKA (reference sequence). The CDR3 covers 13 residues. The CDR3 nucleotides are TGCAGTGCTAGGGGACTAGAGTTGGAGGCCCAGTACTTC. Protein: CSARGLELEAQYF.

CDR3 sequence reads: CASQVGHLNYGYTF. The CDR3, as DNA: TGTGCCTCGCAGGTGGGACACCTTAACTATGGCTACACCTTC. The chain carries TRBV10-3 and TRBJ1-2; perhaps TRBD1 as D (6 bases). V dropped 11 bases and J dropped 1 base, with 17 bases sitting between them. Germline lookup yields CDR1 ENHRY and CDR2 SYGVKD. The CDR3 extends over 14 amino acids.

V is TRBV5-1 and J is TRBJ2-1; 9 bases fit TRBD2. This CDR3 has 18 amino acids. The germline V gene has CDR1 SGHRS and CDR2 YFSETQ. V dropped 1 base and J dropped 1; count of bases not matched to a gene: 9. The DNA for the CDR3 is TGCGCCAGCAGCTTGACTCCCGCGGGAGGGGGATCCTACAATGAGCAGTTCTTC. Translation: CASSLTPAGGGSYNEQFF.

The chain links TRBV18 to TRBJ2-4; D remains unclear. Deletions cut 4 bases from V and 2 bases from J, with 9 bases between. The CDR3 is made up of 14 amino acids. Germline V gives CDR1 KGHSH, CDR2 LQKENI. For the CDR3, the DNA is TGTGCCAGCTCACACTCGAGAACCAAAAACATTCAGTACTTC. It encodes CASSHSRTKNIQYF.

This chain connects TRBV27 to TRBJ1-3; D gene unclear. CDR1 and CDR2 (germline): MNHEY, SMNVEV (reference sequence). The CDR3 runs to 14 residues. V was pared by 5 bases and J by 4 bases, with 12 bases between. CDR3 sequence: CASSPWHSGNTIYF. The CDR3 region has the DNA TGTGCCAGCAGTCCCTGGCACTCCGGAAACACCATATATTTT.

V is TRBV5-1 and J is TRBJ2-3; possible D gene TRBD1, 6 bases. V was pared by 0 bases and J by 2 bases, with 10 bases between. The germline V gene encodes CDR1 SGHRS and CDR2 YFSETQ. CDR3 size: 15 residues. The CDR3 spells CASSLGNRDTDTQYF. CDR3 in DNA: TGCGCCAGCAGCTTGGGGAACAGGGACACAGATACGCAGTATTTT.

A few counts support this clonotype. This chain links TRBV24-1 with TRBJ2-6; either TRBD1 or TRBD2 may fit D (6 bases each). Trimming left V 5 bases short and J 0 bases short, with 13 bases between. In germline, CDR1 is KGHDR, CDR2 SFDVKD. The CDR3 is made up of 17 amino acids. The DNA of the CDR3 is TGTGCCACCAGTGTTTGGGGGGCTTTCTCTGGGGCCAACGTCCTGACTTTC. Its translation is CATSVWGAFSGANVLTF.

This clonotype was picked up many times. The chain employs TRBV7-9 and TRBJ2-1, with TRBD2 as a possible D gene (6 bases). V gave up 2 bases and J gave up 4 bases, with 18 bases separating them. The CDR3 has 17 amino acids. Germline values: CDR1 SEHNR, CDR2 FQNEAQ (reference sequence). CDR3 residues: CASSLSGLAALYNEQFF. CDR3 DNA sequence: TGTGCCAGCAGCTTATCAGGGTTAGCGGCCCTATACAATGAGCAGTTCTTC. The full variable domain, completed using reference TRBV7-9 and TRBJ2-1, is DTGVSQNPRHKITKRGQNVTFRCDPISEHNRLYWYRQTLGQGPEFLTYFQNEAQLEKSRLLSDRFSAERPKGSFSTLEIQRTEQGDSAMYLCASSLSGLAALYNEQFFGPGTRLTVL.

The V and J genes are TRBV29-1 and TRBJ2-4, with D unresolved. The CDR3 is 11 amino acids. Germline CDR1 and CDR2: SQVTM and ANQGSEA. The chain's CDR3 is CRDPRSYELYF. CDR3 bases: TGCAGGGATCCACGGTCCTACGAGCTGTACTTC.

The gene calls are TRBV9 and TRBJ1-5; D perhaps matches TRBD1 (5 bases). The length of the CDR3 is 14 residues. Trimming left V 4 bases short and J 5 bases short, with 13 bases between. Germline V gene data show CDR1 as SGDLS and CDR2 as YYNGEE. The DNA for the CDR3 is TGTGCCAGCAGCTCCCGGGGAGGGGATCAGCCCCAGCATTTT. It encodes CASSSRGGDQPQHF.

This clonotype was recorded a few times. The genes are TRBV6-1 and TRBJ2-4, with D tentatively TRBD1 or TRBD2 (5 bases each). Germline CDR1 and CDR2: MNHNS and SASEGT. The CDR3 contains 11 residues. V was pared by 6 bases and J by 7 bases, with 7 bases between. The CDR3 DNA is TGTGCCAGCAGAAGGGACAACATTCAGTACTTC. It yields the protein CASRRDNIQYF.

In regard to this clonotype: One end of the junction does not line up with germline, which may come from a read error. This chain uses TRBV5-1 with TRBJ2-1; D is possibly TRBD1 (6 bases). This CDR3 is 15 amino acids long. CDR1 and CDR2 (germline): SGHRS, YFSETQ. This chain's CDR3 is CASSPDSRSYNGQFF. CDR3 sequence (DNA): TGCGCCAGCAGCCCGGACAGTCGCTCCTACAATGGGCAGTTCTTC.

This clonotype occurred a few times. DNA of the CDR3: TGTGCCAGCAGTTCCGGGGACGGAGAAAAACTGTTTTTT. Its protein is CASSSGDGEKLFF. The V gene is TRBV28, the J gene TRBJ1-4; possible D gene TRBD1, 5 bases. V was cut by 4 bases and J by 8 bases, with 11 bases left in between. Germline V gives CDR1 MDHEN, CDR2 SYDVKM. The CDR3 is 13 amino acids.

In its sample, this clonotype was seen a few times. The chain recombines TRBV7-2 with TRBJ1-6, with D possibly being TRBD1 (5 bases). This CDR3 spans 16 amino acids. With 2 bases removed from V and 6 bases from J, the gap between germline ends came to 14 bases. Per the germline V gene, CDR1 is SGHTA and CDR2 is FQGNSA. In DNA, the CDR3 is TGTGCCAGCAGCTTATCCGGGACGGGTTTTAATTCACCCCTCCACTTT. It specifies CASSLSGTGFNSPLHF.

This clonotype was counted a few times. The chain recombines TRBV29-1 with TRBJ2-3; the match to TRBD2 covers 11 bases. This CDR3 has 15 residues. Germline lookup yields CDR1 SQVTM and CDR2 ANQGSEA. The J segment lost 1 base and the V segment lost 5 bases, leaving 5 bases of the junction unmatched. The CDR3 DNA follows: TGCAGCGTTTCCGGACTAGCGGGTGGCACAGATACGCAGTATTTT. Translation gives CSVSGLAGGTDTQYF.

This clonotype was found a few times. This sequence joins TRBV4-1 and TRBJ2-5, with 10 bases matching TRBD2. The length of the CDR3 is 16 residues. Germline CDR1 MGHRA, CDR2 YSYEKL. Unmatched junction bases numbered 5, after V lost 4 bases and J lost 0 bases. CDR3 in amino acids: CASSLQGTSDQETQYF. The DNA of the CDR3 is TGCGCCAGCAGCCTACAAGGGACTAGCGACCAAGAGACCCAGTACTTC.

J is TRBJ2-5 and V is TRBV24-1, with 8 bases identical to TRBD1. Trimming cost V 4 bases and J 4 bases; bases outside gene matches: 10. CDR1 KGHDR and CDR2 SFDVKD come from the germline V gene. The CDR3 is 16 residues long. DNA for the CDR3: TGTGCCACCAGTGACCCCGACAGGGGCGGGGTAGAGACCCAGTACTTC. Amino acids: CATSDPDRGGVETQYF.

The CDR3 nucleotides are TGTGCCAGCAGTGACTTCGGGTGGACTAGCACAGATACGCAGTATTTT. It translates to CASSDFGWTSTDTQYF. V usage is TRBV2 and J usage is TRBJ2-3, with D possibly being TRBD2 (5 bases). Germline V gives CDR1 SNHLY, CDR2 FYNNEI. Deletions cut 3 bases from V and 0 bases from J, with 13 bases between. The CDR3 consists of 16 residues.

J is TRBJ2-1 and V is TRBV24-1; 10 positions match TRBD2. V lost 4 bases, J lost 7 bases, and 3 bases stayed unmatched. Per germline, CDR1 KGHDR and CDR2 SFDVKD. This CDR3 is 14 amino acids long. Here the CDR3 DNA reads TGTGCCACCAGTGACCAACTAGCGGGAAATGAGCAGTTCTTC. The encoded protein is CATSDQLAGNEQFF.

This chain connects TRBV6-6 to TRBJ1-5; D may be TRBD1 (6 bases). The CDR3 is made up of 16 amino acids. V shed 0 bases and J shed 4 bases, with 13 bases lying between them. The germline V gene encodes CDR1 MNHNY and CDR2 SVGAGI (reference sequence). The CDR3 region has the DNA TGTGCCAGCAGTTACTCGGGGGCAGCGCAGAATCAGCCCCAGCATTTT. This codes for CASSYSGAAQNQPQHF.

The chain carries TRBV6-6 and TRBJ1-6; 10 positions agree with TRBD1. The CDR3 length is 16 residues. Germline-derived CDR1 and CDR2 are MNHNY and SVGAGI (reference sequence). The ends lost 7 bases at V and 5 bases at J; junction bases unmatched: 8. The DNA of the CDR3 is TGTGCCAGCAAGGGGACAGGGGTTAGAGATAATTCACCCCTCCACTTT. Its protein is CASKGTGVRDNSPLHF.

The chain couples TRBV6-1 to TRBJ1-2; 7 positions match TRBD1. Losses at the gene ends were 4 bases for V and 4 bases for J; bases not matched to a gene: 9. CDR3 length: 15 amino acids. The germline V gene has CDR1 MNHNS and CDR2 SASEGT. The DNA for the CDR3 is TGTGCCAGCAGTGGACATGGGGCAGGGGGCTATGGCTACACCTTC. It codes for CASSGHGAGGYGYTF.

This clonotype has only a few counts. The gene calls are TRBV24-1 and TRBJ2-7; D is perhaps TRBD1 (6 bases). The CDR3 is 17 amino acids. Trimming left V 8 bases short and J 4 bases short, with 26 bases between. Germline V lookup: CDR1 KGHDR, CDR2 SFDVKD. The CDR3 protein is CATNAGWVQQGTYEQYF. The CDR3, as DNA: TGTGCCACCAATGCCGGATGGGTCCAACAGGGTACGTACGAGCAGTACTTC.